These 6 T cell receptor beta chains share one sample of origin, sequenced in a study of blood T cell repertoires in COVID-19. Profiled with immunoSEQ multiplex PCR; TCRdb holds only in-frame clones, not every one. The table has roughly 200,000 clones, more than 75% seen once; the top ten hold 2.7%. The sample comprised peripheral blood. The receptors stem from a middle-aged man with active or convalescent COVID-19.

This clone was seen more than once but under ten times. V usage is TRBV14 and J usage is TRBJ1-4; D is ambiguous. CDR3 length: 15 residues. From germline, CDR1 is SGHDN and CDR2 FVKESK. V was cut by 4 bases and J by 5 bases, with 14 bases left in between. The CDR3 sequence: CASSRGDYRNEKLFF. The CDR3 region has the DNA TGTGCCAGCAGCCGGGGAGACTACCGAAATGAAAAACTGTTTTTT.

This rearrangement joins TRBV3-1 (or the pseudogene TRBV3-2) to TRBJ2-7; D not certain. Between the trimmed V and J ends, which lost 2 bases and 1 base, there was a span of 12 bases. This CDR3 has 15 amino acids. CDR1 is LGHDT, CDR2 YNNKEL, per germline (reference sequence). In DNA form, the CDR3 reads TGTGCCAGCAGCCAAAGTAAAACAGCTTCCTACGAGCAGTACTTC. Protein: CASSQSKTASYEQYF.

This chain connects TRBV7-3 to TRBJ2-5; TRBD1 is a possible D gene (6 bases). The germline V and J ends were trimmed by 3 bases and 7 bases, with 12 bases remaining between them. Looked up from germline, CDR1 is SGHTA and CDR2 is FQGTGA. The CDR3 spans 13 residues. CDR3 DNA: TGTGCCAGCAGCTTGGGGGCGGACTCGACCCAGTACTTC. Translating gives CASSLGADSTQYF. The full variable domain, with the rest looked up from reference TRBV7-3 and TRBJ2-5, is GAGVSQTPSNKVTEKGKYVELRCDPISGHTALYWYRQSLGQGPEFLIYFQGTGAADDSGLPNDRFFAVRPEGSVSTLKIQRTERGDSAVYLCASSLGADSTQYFGPGTRLLVL.

This chain links TRBV28 with TRBJ1-5, with 8 bases that match TRBD1. The V gene's germline CDR1 is MDHEN and CDR2 SYDVKM. CDR3 length: 14 amino acids. Trimming removed 5 bases from V and 9 bases from J; junction bases left unmatched: 9. The CDR3 here is CASSPDQGARPQHF. As DNA, the CDR3 is TGTGCCAGCAGTCCTGACCAGGGGGCAAGGCCCCAGCATTTT.

The CDR3 loop reads CASSNPGDTEAFF. DNA of the CDR3: TGTGCCAGCAGCAACCCCGGGGACACTGAAGCTTTCTTT. The chain links TRBV5-4 to TRBJ1-1, with D unresolved. Trimming took 4 bases from V and 3 from J, leaving 10 bases between them. CDR3 size: 13 residues. CDR1 and CDR2 from the germline V gene are SGHNT and YYREEE (reference sequence).

The rearrangement links TRBV28 to TRBJ1-1, with TRBD1 as a possible D gene (6 bases). Germline V lookup: CDR1 MDHEN, CDR2 SYDVKM. CDR3 length equals 15 residues. Trimming took 5 bases from V and 3 from J, leaving 16 bases between them. CDR3 loop: CASSPEQGGYTEAFF. CDR3 nucleotide sequence: TGTGCCAGCAGTCCCGAACAGGGAGGGTACACTGAAGCTTTCTTT. Drawing the rest from reference TRBV28 and TRBJ1-1, the complete variable domain is DVKVTQSSRYLVKRTGEKVFLECVQDMDHENMFWYRQDPGLGLRLIYFSYDVKMKEKGDIPEGYSVSREKKERFSLILESASTNQTSMYLCASSPEQGGYTEAFFGQGTRLTVV.